This T cell receptor (beta chain) originates from a study of T-cell memory formation after mild COVID-19. The overall study: The two donors had largely donor-specific TCR clusters. Points from the study as a whole: The CD4+ clones that contracted clustered mainly within CM and EM, and the CD8+ clones concentrated in EMRA. Contracting clones from day 15 to 85 had balanced CD4/CD8; later expanders favoured CD4+.

The CDR3 spans 16 residues. Germline trimming cut 4 bases from V and 0 bases from J; bases unmatched to any gene: 7. Germline V gene lookup returns CDR1 SGHRS and CDR2 YFSETQ. TCRalpha and TCRbeta libraries used 5'RACE with constant-segment primers and UMIs. TCRdb re-derived calls from the 5' RACE reads in MiXCR, one entry per CDR3 protein. The table includes about 190,000 distinct CDR3 sequences, 18% detected once. Worth noting for this clonotype: The target antigen is unknown.

The chain is built from TRBV5-1 and TRBJ2-4, with 7 bases that match TRBD1. The TCR sequence derives from an adult woman who had mild COVID-19 (a few samples of this study predate the infection). Cell type and time point are not known. Sequenced material: PBMCs or a T cell subset sorted from them (not recorded which). CDR3 coding DNA: TGCGCCAGCAGCACCTCGGGACAGATAGCCAAAAACATTCAGTACTTC. It yields the protein CASSTSGQIAKNIQYF.